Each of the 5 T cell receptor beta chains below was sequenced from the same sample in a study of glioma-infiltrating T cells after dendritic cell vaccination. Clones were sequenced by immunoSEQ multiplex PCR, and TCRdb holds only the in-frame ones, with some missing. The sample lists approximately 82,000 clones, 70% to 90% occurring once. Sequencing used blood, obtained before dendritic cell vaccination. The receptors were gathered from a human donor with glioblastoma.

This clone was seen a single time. CDR3 sequence reads: CASSLGGGDVYGYTF. CDR3 coding DNA: TGTGCCAGCAGCCTTGGGGGAGGGGACGTCTATGGCTACACCTTC. The chain carries TRBV7-9 and TRBJ1-2, with D possibly matching TRBD1 (5 bases). The CDR3 has 15 residues. Germline assignment: CDR1 SEHNR and CDR2 FQNEAQ (reference sequence). Trimming removed 5 bases at V and 4 bases at J, with 17 bases between.

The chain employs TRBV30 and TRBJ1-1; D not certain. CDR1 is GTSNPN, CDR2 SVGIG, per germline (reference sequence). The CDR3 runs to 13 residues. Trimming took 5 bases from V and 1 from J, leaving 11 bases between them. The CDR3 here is CAWGHPRNTEAFF. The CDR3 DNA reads TGTGCCTGGGGGCATCCCAGGAACACTGAAGCTTTCTTT.

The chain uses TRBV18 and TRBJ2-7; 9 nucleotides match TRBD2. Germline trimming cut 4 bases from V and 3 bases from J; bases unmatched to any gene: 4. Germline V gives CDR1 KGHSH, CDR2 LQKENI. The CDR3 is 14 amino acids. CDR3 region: CASSLRTSDYEQYF. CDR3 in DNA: TGTGCCAGCTCACTTAGGACTAGCGACTACGAGCAGTACTTC.

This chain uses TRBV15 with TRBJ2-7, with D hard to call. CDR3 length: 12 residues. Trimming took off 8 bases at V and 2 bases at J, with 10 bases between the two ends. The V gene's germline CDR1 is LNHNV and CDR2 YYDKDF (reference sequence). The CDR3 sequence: CATSLGPYEQYF. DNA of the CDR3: TGTGCCACCTCCCTGGGCCCCTACGAGCAGTACTTC.

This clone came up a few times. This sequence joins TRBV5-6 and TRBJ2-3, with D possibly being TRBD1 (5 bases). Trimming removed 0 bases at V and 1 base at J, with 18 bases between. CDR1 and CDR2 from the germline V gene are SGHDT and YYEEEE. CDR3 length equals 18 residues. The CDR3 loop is CASSLASRRGLGTDTQYF. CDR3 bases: TGTGCCAGCAGCTTGGCCTCGAGAAGGGGCTTGGGCACAGATACGCAGTATTTT.